The 23 T cell receptor beta chains below were found in one sample sequenced in a study of sequential checkpoint blockade in melanoma. Treatment described: randomized to nivolumab then ipilimumab (arm A) or the reverse (arm B). Sequencing was performed with immunoSEQ multiplex PCR; in TCRdb, only in-frame clones are kept and a portion is missing. The table lists 650 to 700 clones, around 21% of them singletons. The source was tumor tissue (inferred from file names), collected from a patient given nivolumab and ipilimumab in sequence. These receptor sequences come from a human donor with melanoma.

This clone came up once. The chain combines TRBV19 with TRBJ1-5, with 7 positions matching TRBD1. Germline loops: CDR1 LNHDA, CDR2 SQIVND (reference sequence). This CDR3 spans 15 amino acids. V lost 6 bases, J lost 7 bases, and 12 bases stayed unmatched. CDR3 protein: CASSTIHRGGQPQHF. The CDR3 region has the DNA TGTGCCAGTAGCACAATCCACAGGGGTGGACAGCCCCAGCATTTT.

The genes are TRBV19 and TRBJ2-1; D is ambiguous. The CDR3 covers 14 residues. The V gene's germline CDR1 is LNHDA and CDR2 SQIVND (reference sequence). The V and J ends lost 10 bases and 3 bases respectively, with 16 bases between them. The chain's CDR3 is CATKTASIYNEQFF. The CDR3 DNA sequence: TGTGCCACCAAGACTGCCTCCATCTACAATGAGCAGTTCTTC.

By sample fraction, this clone is medium-sized. The chain links TRBV11-3 to TRBJ2-7; the D is unclear. The CDR3 runs to 15 residues. V lost 3 bases and J lost 4, with 16 bases in between. CDR1 and CDR2 (germline): SGHNT, YENEEA. The CDR3 is CASSLAPGGGYEQYF. CDR3 DNA: TGTGCCAGCAGCTTGGCTCCGGGTGGTGGGTACGAGCAGTACTTC.

This clone is labeled medium-sized (0.01 to 0.1%). V gene TRBV11-3 combines with J gene TRBJ2-2, with D possibly being TRBD2 (6 bases). The CDR3 covers 15 residues. Germline CDR1 reads SGHNT; CDR2 reads YENEEA. V lost 5 bases to trimming and J lost 3 bases, with 13 bases between them. Here the CDR3 DNA reads TGTGCCAGCAGCCCCCCTCGGGGGTACACCGGGGAGCTGTTTTTT. This gives the protein CASSPPRGYTGELFF.

In this sample, this clone is medium-sized. The gene calls are TRBV11-3 and TRBJ2-5, with D possibly TRBD2 on 6 matching bases. This CDR3 comprises 15 residues. From germline, CDR1 is SGHNT and CDR2 YENEEA. Deletions cut 3 bases from V and 1 base from J, with 12 bases between. Written as DNA, the CDR3 is TGTGCCAGCAGCTTCTTGGAGGGGATCCAAGAGACCCAGTACTTC. Protein product: CASSFLEGIQETQYF.

The chain joins TRBV25-1 to TRBJ1-1; maybe TRBD1 (5 bases). CDR3 length: 13 residues. CDR1 MGHDK and CDR2 SYGVNS come from the germline V gene. V lost 8 bases and J 3 bases, leaving 13 bases between the germline ends. The CDR3 sequence is CASLAAGHTEAFF. In nucleotides, the CDR3 is TGTGCCAGCTTAGCGGCAGGGCACACTGAAGCTTTCTTT. Full variable domain (remainder filled in from reference TRBV25-1 and TRBJ1-1): EADIYQTPRYLVIGTGKKITLECSQTMGHDKMYWYQQDPGMELHLIHYSYGVNSTEKGDLSSESTVSRIRTEHFPLTLESARPSHTSQYLCASLAAGHTEAFFGQGTRLTVV.

This clone was counted only a few times. The CDR3, as DNA: TGTGCCAGCAGCTTAAGCATTTTTGGGGACGGCTACACCTTC. Its translation is CASSLSIFGDGYTF. V and J are TRBV11-3 and TRBJ1-2; D possibly corresponds to TRBD1 (5 bases). From germline, CDR1 is SGHNT and CDR2 YENEEA. Between the trimmed V and J ends, which lost 2 bases and 8 bases, there was a span of 15 bases. This CDR3 contains 14 residues.

Within the sample, this clone is hyperexpanded. This chain joins TRBV11-3 and TRBJ1-4, with unresolved D. Trimming stripped 8 bases from V and 8 bases from J, with 18 bases between. The V gene's germline CDR1 is SGHNT and CDR2 YENEEA. There are 14 residues in the CDR3. In DNA form, the CDR3 reads TGTGCCAGCGAAGGAGGCAGGACGGGGGAAAAACTGTTTTTT. It is translated as CASEGGRTGEKLFF.

This clone was counted a few times. V gene TRBV9 combines with J gene TRBJ2-1; a possible D gene is TRBD2 (5 bases). V lost 4 bases and J lost 7, with 18 bases in between. The CDR3 loop spans 15 amino acids. CDR1 is SGDLS, CDR2 YYNGEE, per germline. The CDR3 loop is CASSPRHIRDNEQFF. The CDR3 nucleotides read TGTGCCAGCAGCCCTCGACATATCCGGGATAATGAGCAGTTCTTC.

By share, this clone counts as large (0.1 to 1%). The CDR3 sequence is CAWSETGAPAYGYTF. The CDR3 DNA follows: TGTGCCTGGTCCGAGACAGGCGCGCCGGCCTATGGCTACACCTTC. The J gene is TRBJ1-2, the V gene TRBV30; maybe TRBD1 (6 bases). In germline, CDR1 is GTSNPN, CDR2 SVGIG (reference sequence). The CDR3 is made up of 15 amino acids. V lost 5 bases, J lost 4 bases, and 20 bases lay in between. The variable domain in full, completed from reference TRBV30 and TRBJ1-2, reads SQTIHQWPATLVQPVGSPLSLECTVEGTSNPNLYWYRQAAGRGLQLLFYSVGIGQISSEVPQNLSASRPQDRQFILSSKKLLLSDSGFYLCAWSETGAPAYGYTFGSGTRLTVV.

This clone is termed medium-sized. This chain joins TRBV11-3 and TRBJ1-2, with 7 bases that match TRBD1. V trimming: 3 bases; J trimming: 5 bases; junction bases outside the gene matches: 6. Per germline, CDR1 SGHNT and CDR2 YENEEA. The CDR3 totals 14 residues. The CDR3 protein is CASSLSTGAYGYTF. DNA of the CDR3: TGTGCCAGCAGCTTGTCTACAGGGGCTTATGGCTACACCTTC. Full variable domain (rest looked up from reference TRBV11-3 and TRBJ1-2): EAGVVQSPRYKIIEKKQPVAFWCNPISGHNTLYWYLQNLGQGPELLIRYENEEAVDDSQLPKDRFSAERLKGVDSTLKIQPAELGDSAVYLCASSLSTGAYGYTFGSGTRLTVV.

By share of the sample, this clone is large. The V gene is TRBV4-1, the J gene TRBJ1-2; no reliable D call. Germline loops: CDR1 MGHRA, CDR2 YSYEKL. Trimming removed 1 base from V and 0 bases from J, with 9 bases in between. The CDR3 consists of 15 residues. The CDR3 DNA reads TGCGCCAGCAGCCAAGCCACACTAACTAACTATGGCTACACCTTC. This encodes CASSQATLTNYGYTF.

The chain joins TRBV14 to TRBJ1-2; 8 bases fit TRBD1. Unmatched junction bases numbered 2, after V lost 0 bases and J lost 8 bases. CDR3 length: 13 amino acids. Looked up from germline, CDR1 is SGHDN and CDR2 is FVKESK. In DNA form, the CDR3 reads TGTGCCAGCAGCCAAGACAGGGGGCGCGGCTACACCTTC. It specifies CASSQDRGRGYTF.

The rearrangement joins TRBV10-2 to TRBJ1-5, with D unresolved. The germline CDR1 and CDR2 sequences are WSHSY and SAAADI. Between the trimmed V and J ends, which lost 3 bases and 3 bases, there was a span of 12 bases. The CDR3 covers 15 residues. The CDR3 loop reads CASSDGDGFNQPQHF. Written as DNA, the CDR3 is TGCGCCAGCAGTGATGGCGACGGATTCAATCAGCCCCAGCATTTT.

This clone was counted only a few times. V usage is TRBV30 and J usage is TRBJ1-3; D is perhaps TRBD1 (5 bases). Trimming took off 0 bases at V and 4 bases at J, with 10 bases between the two ends. Germline assignment: CDR1 GTSNPN and CDR2 SVGIG (reference sequence). The CDR3 extends over 14 amino acids. CDR3 nucleotides: TGTGCCTGGAGTGTATGGGGGTCCGGAAACACCATATATTTT. It encodes CAWSVWGSGNTIYF.

The chain has TRBV19 and TRBJ2-1, with TRBD2 matching over 9 bases. Trimming took 0 bases from V and 5 from J; bases not matched to a gene: 8. The CDR3 has 17 amino acids. Per germline, CDR1 LNHDA and CDR2 SQIVND (reference sequence). For the CDR3, the DNA is TGTGCCAGTAGTATAGATATCGCTAGCGGGGTTCACAATGAGCAGTTCTTC. Translation: CASSIDIASGVHNEQFF.

The chain has TRBV14 and TRBJ2-1; no clear D gene. From germline, CDR1 is SGHDN and CDR2 FVKESK. The CDR3 extends over 13 amino acids. V was clipped by 4 bases and J by 4 bases, with 8 bases between them. CDR3 sequence: CASSPGRYNEQFF. The CDR3, as DNA: TGTGCCAGCAGCCCGGGCCGATACAATGAGCAGTTCTTC.

This rearrangement joins TRBV18 to TRBJ2-6; D gene uncertain. Germline CDR1 KGHSH, CDR2 LQKENI. Trimming left V 6 bases short and J 0 bases short, with 9 bases between. This CDR3 contains 15 residues. CDR3 sequence reads: CASSHRFSGANVLTF. The CDR3 region has the DNA TGTGCCAGCTCCCACCGATTCTCTGGGGCCAACGTCCTGACTTTC.

This clone is judged large. V usage is TRBV6-8 and J usage is TRBJ2-7; no definite D call. This CDR3 contains 15 residues. Deletions cut 4 bases from V and 0 bases from J, with 13 bases between. Germline assignment: CDR1 MNHGY and CDR2 SAAAGT. CDR3 DNA: TGTGCCAGCAGTTTAACCCGATATATCTCCTACGAGCAGTACTTC. Translating it yields CASSLTRYISYEQYF.

This clone was observed a handful of times. The genes are TRBV10-3 and TRBJ2-3; 9 nucleotides agree with TRBD2. The V gene's germline CDR1 is ENHRY and CDR2 SYGVKD. Trimming at V came to 2 bases and at J to 9 bases, leaving 15 bases not matched to a gene. The CDR3 consists of 17 residues. DNA for the CDR3: TGTGCCATCAGTGAGATACGTAGCGGGGGCCTCCTTGGCACGCAGTATTTT. Amino acids: CAISEIRSGGLLGTQYF.

In its sample, this clone is large. The V call is TRBV19, the J call TRBJ2-7; D perhaps matches TRBD1 (5 bases). V gave up 5 bases and J gave up 5 bases, with 13 bases separating them. The CDR3 has 13 amino acids. The germline gives CDR1 LNHDA, CDR2 SQIVND (reference sequence). The CDR3 spells CASSQGFNNEQYF. CDR3 nucleotides: TGTGCCAGTAGTCAGGGATTCAACAACGAGCAGTACTTC.

In its sample, this clone ranks as large. The chain carries TRBV9 and TRBJ1-3; D perhaps matches TRBD1 (5 bases). Trimming removed 5 bases at V and 2 bases at J, with 14 bases between. The germline V gene encodes CDR1 SGDLS and CDR2 YYNGEE. The CDR3 runs 15 residues. The CDR3 spells CASSEQAGTGNTIYF. The CDR3 DNA follows: TGTGCCAGCAGTGAACAGGCGGGAACTGGAAACACCATATATTTT.

In its sample, this clone is large. The chain employs TRBV11-3 and TRBJ2-4, with TRBD2 matching over 11 bases. Germline V gene lookup returns CDR1 SGHNT and CDR2 YENEEA. With V trimmed by 5 bases and J by 5 bases, 8 bases remained unmatched. The CDR3 has 16 residues. CDR3 in amino acids: CASSRSGGASENIQYF. CDR3 sequence (DNA): TGTGCCAGCAGCCGTAGCGGGGGGGCCTCCGAAAACATTCAGTACTTC.